This record covers a single TCR beta chain. Study processing details: It was from reference gene primer amplification that nucleated cell counts were estimated. Profiling relied on immunoSEQ multiplex PCR, and the TCRdb table lists in-frame clones only, not all of them. Clone size and the V and J calls come from that table; the DNA yielded D and trimming. The sample has approximately 74,000 clones; around 93% are singletons. The source of the sample is a study of blood T cell repertoires in COVID-19. Study information: Acute and convalescent COVID-19 samples came from the United States, Italy and Spain. Sources were T cells, B-cell-depleted T cells, or PBMCs; the material itself was cDNA or gDNA.

Germline assignment: CDR1 SEHNR and CDR2 FQNEAQ (reference sequence). This CDR3 has 17 amino acids. Deletions cut 5 bases from V and 1 base from J, with 18 bases between. The TCR originated in a woman aged 60-75 years with active COVID-19. The chain recombines TRBV7-9 with TRBJ2-1; D is possibly TRBD2 (5 bases). Source material: peripheral blood. For the CDR3, the DNA is TGTGCCAGCAGCCCACCCCTTGGACTGCAATCCTACAATGAGCAGTTCTTC. Translating it yields CASSPPLGLQSYNEQFF. Drawing the rest from reference TRBV7-9 and TRBJ2-1, the complete variable domain is DTGVSQNPRHKITKRGQNVTFRCDPISEHNRLYWYRQTLGQGPEFLTYFQNEAQLEKSRLLSDRFSAERPKGSFSTLEIQRTEQGDSAMYLCASSPPLGLQSYNEQFFGPGTRLTVL.